Included here is one TCR beta chain sequence, with context. Its antigen is still unknown. This specimen comes from a study of cytomegalovirus exposure and HLA in healthy donors. Whole-study results and caveats: The study assumed roughly uniform donor sequencing depth for presence/absence analyses. High sensitivity and specificity were reportedly achieved when the classifier diagnosed cytomegalovirus status.

Primers for the PCR totalled 60 Vbeta and 13 Jbeta. Profiled with immunoSEQ multiplex PCR; TCRdb holds only in-frame clones, not every one. The sample records 200,000 to 300,000 clones, around four fifths being singletons. All donors participated as healthy donors of bone marrow. The sample was PBMCs. This TCR derives from a woman in her 40s in good health and CMV-seropositive.

CDR3 region: CAIRGQGGANYGYTF. In nucleotides, the CDR3 is TGTGCCATCAGGGGACAGGGGGGGGCTAACTATGGCTACACCTTC. The rearrangement joins TRBV10-3 to TRBJ1-2, with 11 bases matching TRBD1. Germline values: CDR1 ENHRY, CDR2 SYGVKD. Unmatched junction bases numbered 3, after V lost 6 bases and J lost 0 bases. The CDR3 is 15 residues long.